These T cell receptor beta chains were read from a single sample in a study of identical twins. In TCRdb, the 5' RACE reads were re-called with MiXCR into one record per CDR3 protein. The sample lists 350,000 to 450,000 distinct CDR3 sequences; about a fifth were seen once. The sample comprised naive T cells sorted from blood. All receptors derive from a man aged 50 to 59 in good health. Each CDR3 is given with its conserved first and last residue. The order of the fields is clone size, J gene, D gene, V gene, CDR3 DNA, CDR3 protein. A D gene is named only where the DNA matches it firmly. Part of the rows lack a size; the others show once, few, many or a class for expanded clones.

abundance: -; j_gene: TRBJ2-3; d_gene: -; v_gene: TRBV11-1; CDR3nt: TGTGCCAGCAGCTTAGAGGTTTACGACTCCCCCACAGATACGCAGTATTTT; CDR3aa: CASSLEVYDSPTDTQYF
abundance: many; j_gene: TRBJ2-5; d_gene: -; v_gene: TRBV5-1; CDR3nt: TGCGCCAGCCGGAGGGAAGAGACCCAGTACTTC; CDR3aa: CASRREETQYF
abundance: -; j_gene: TRBJ2-5; d_gene: TRBD2; v_gene: TRBV7-9; CDR3nt: TGTGCCAGCAGCCACCGGACTAGCGGGGTCGGTGAGACCCAGTACTTC; CDR3aa: CASSHRTSGVGETQYF
abundance: many; j_gene: TRBJ1-5; d_gene: -; v_gene: TRBV7-8; CDR3nt: TGTGCCAGCAGCTTAGAGTTTATTCAGCCCCAGCATTTT; CDR3aa: CASSLEFIQPQHF
abundance: few; j_gene: TRBJ2-7; d_gene: TRBD1; v_gene: TRBV5-1; CDR3nt: TGCGCCAGCAGCCCGAAGGGACAGGTGGTCGTCTACGAGCAGTACTTC; CDR3aa: CASSPKGQVVVYEQYF
abundance: -; j_gene: TRBJ2-4; d_gene: -; v_gene: TRBV12-3/TRBV12-4; CDR3nt: TGTGCCAGCAGTTTAAGGGGACACAACAAAAACATTCAGTACTTC; CDR3aa: CASSLRGHNKNIQYF
abundance: -; j_gene: TRBJ2-7; d_gene: -; v_gene: TRBV4-2; CDR3nt: TGTGCCAGCAGCCAAGATAAGAGCTCCTACGAGCAGTACTTC; CDR3aa: CASSQDKSSYEQYF
abundance: few; j_gene: TRBJ2-7; d_gene: -; v_gene: TRBV20-1; CDR3nt: TGCAGTGCTAGGAATCACGAGCAGTACTTC; CDR3aa: CSARNHEQYF
abundance: many; j_gene: TRBJ2-7; d_gene: TRBD2; v_gene: TRBV20-1; CDR3nt: TGCAGTGCTCCCGGGACTAGCGGAACCCTAACCTACGAGCAGTACTTC; CDR3aa: CSAPGTSGTLTYEQYF
abundance: few; j_gene: TRBJ2-2; d_gene: -; v_gene: TRBV7-6; CDR3nt: TGTGCCAGCAGCATCGGGACGAACGGGGAGCTGTTTTTT; CDR3aa: CASSIGTNGELFF
abundance: few; j_gene: TRBJ1-5; d_gene: -; v_gene: TRBV30; CDR3nt: TGTGCCTGGTCACAGGGTAGCAATCAGCCCCAGCATTTT; CDR3aa: CAWSQGSNQPQHF
abundance: -; j_gene: TRBJ1-2; d_gene: -; v_gene: TRBV28; CDR3nt: TGTGCCAGCAGCCAAGACATCCTCCCAAACTATGGCTACACCTTC; CDR3aa: CASSQDILPNYGYTF
abundance: many; j_gene: TRBJ2-1; d_gene: TRBD1; v_gene: TRBV5-1; CDR3nt: TGCGCCAGCGGCCCCGGGACAGGGGGCATCGGTGAGCAGTTCTTC; CDR3aa: CASGPGTGGIGEQFF
abundance: few; j_gene: TRBJ2-1; d_gene: -; v_gene: TRBV5-1; CDR3nt: TGCGCCACCGCTCTCGCCCTGGAAAGCTCCTACAATGAGCAGTTCTTC; CDR3aa: CATALALESSYNEQFF
abundance: few; j_gene: TRBJ2-3; d_gene: TRBD2; v_gene: TRBV20-1; CDR3nt: TGCAGTGCCCGGACTAGCGGGGAATGGGGTTATACGCAGTATTTT; CDR3aa: CSARTSGEWGYTQYF
abundance: few; j_gene: TRBJ2-2; d_gene: -; v_gene: TRBV12-3/TRBV12-4; CDR3nt: TGTGCCAGCACCCCCGGGACCCTTTCCGGGGAGCTGTTTTTT; CDR3aa: CASTPGTLSGELFF
abundance: few; j_gene: TRBJ1-6; d_gene: -; v_gene: TRBV5-1; CDR3nt: TGCGCCAGCAGCTTGGTGCGTAATTCACCCCTCCACTTT; CDR3aa: CASSLVRNSPLHF
abundance: few; j_gene: TRBJ1-2; d_gene: -; v_gene: TRBV27; CDR3nt: TGTGCCAGCAGTTTCCGGGACTCGATGGGTGGCTACACCTTC; CDR3aa: CASSFRDSMGGYTF
abundance: few; j_gene: TRBJ2-1; d_gene: TRBD2; v_gene: TRBV5-1; CDR3nt: TGCGCCAGCAGCTTGGGGGTCGGGGGGGCCCTCTACAATGAGCAGTTCTTC; CDR3aa: CASSLGVGGALYNEQFF
abundance: -; j_gene: TRBJ1-3; d_gene: -; v_gene: TRBV12-3/TRBV12-4; CDR3nt: TGTGCCAGCAGTTCTCCCGGTTCTAGCTCTGGAAACACCATATATTTT; CDR3aa: CASSSPGSSSGNTIYF
abundance: -; j_gene: TRBJ2-3; d_gene: -; v_gene: TRBV11-2; CDR3nt: TGTGCCAGCAGCCCTTTTAGCACAGATACGCAGTATTTT; CDR3aa: CASSPFSTDTQYF
abundance: many; j_gene: TRBJ2-7; d_gene: -; v_gene: TRBV20-1; CDR3nt: TGCAGTGCCCCCCCCCAGGGGAAATACGAGCAGTACTTC; CDR3aa: CSAPPQGKYEQYF
abundance: -; j_gene: TRBJ2-6; d_gene: -; v_gene: TRBV10-3; CDR3nt: TGTGCCATCAGTGTCGGGCCAATCTCTGGGGCCAACGTCCTGACTTTC; CDR3aa: CAISVGPISGANVLTF
abundance: few; j_gene: TRBJ1-1; d_gene: -; v_gene: TRBV7-9; CDR3nt: TGTGCCAGCTTCAATCAGGGGACTGAAGCTTTCTTT; CDR3aa: CASFNQGTEAFF
abundance: -; j_gene: TRBJ2-7; d_gene: -; v_gene: TRBV27; CDR3nt: TGTGCCAGCAGTTTAGTTTCTCGGACTTCCTACGAGCAGTACTTC; CDR3aa: CASSLVSRTSYEQYF
abundance: few; j_gene: TRBJ1-2; d_gene: -; v_gene: TRBV7-2; CDR3nt: TGTGCCAGCAGCCAGTTGGACGGGTTCTATGGCTACACCTTC; CDR3aa: CASSQLDGFYGYTF
abundance: many; j_gene: TRBJ2-1; d_gene: -; v_gene: TRBV5-1; CDR3nt: TGCGCCAGCAGCTTGGTCGGGGGGCTACTACAGCAGGAGCAGTTCTTC; CDR3aa: CASSLVGGLLQQEQFF
abundance: few; j_gene: TRBJ2-5; d_gene: TRBD1; v_gene: TRBV24-1; CDR3nt: TGTGCCACCGGCCCACAGGGGGGCGAGACCCAGTACTTC; CDR3aa: CATGPQGGETQYF
abundance: -; j_gene: TRBJ2-1; d_gene: TRBD2; v_gene: TRBV5-1; CDR3nt: TGCGCCAGCAGCTGGGGGACTAGCGGGATATACAATGAGCAGTTCTTC; CDR3aa: CASSWGTSGIYNEQFF
abundance: few; j_gene: TRBJ1-4; d_gene: -; v_gene: TRBV27; CDR3nt: TGTGCCAGCAGTGAAGGGCACAGCTTTCTAAAACTGTTTTTT; CDR3aa: CASSEGHSFLKLFF
abundance: few; j_gene: TRBJ1-6; d_gene: -; v_gene: TRBV6-2/TRBV6-3; CDR3nt: TGTGCCAGCAGTCCGATTATCGGATCACCCCTCCACTTT; CDR3aa: CASSPIIGSPLHF
abundance: -; j_gene: TRBJ1-1; d_gene: -; v_gene: TRBV29-1; CDR3nt: TGCAGCGTTGAAGGGGTTAGGCAGGCGAACACTGAAGCTTTCTTT; CDR3aa: CSVEGVRQANTEAFF
abundance: few; j_gene: TRBJ2-5; d_gene: TRBD2; v_gene: TRBV11-2; CDR3nt: TGTGCCAGCAGCTTAATAGCGGGGGCCAACTACCAAGAGACCCAGTACTTC; CDR3aa: CASSLIAGANYQETQYF
abundance: many; j_gene: TRBJ2-3; d_gene: -; v_gene: TRBV7-9; CDR3nt: TGTGCCAGCAGCTCCGGACTCACGCAGTATTTT; CDR3aa: CASSSGLTQYF
abundance: many; j_gene: TRBJ1-5; d_gene: TRBD1; v_gene: TRBV12-3/TRBV12-4; CDR3nt: TGTGCCAGCAGCCCCCGTCAGGGGGCCGTGGGGCCCCAGCATTTT; CDR3aa: CASSPRQGAVGPQHF
abundance: many; j_gene: TRBJ2-1; d_gene: TRBD1; v_gene: TRBV6-2/TRBV6-3; CDR3nt: TGTGCCAGCACCGTGGACAGGGGGCACAATGAGCAGTTCTTC; CDR3aa: CASTVDRGHNEQFF
abundance: few; j_gene: TRBJ2-5; d_gene: -; v_gene: TRBV20-1; CDR3nt: TGCAGTGCTAGGATATTAGCCCAAGAGACCCAGTACTTC; CDR3aa: CSARILAQETQYF
abundance: few; j_gene: TRBJ1-6; d_gene: TRBD1; v_gene: TRBV20-1; CDR3nt: TGTGTAGGGGACAGCTCCTATAATTCACCCCTCCACTTT; CDR3aa: CVGDSSYNSPLHF
abundance: -; j_gene: TRBJ1-1; d_gene: -; v_gene: TRBV25-1; CDR3nt: TGTGCCAGCAGCCAGTGGGTAGGCACTGAAGCTTTCTTT; CDR3aa: CASSQWVGTEAFF
abundance: -; j_gene: TRBJ2-1; d_gene: TRBD2; v_gene: TRBV9; CDR3nt: TGTGCCAGCAGCGAGCTAGCGGAGAGCGTCTACAATGAGCAGTTCTTC; CDR3aa: CASSELAESVYNEQFF
abundance: few; j_gene: TRBJ1-1; d_gene: -; v_gene: TRBV4-2; CDR3nt: TGTGCCAGCAGCCAAGATCGGAGGGTCACTGAAGCTTTCTTT; CDR3aa: CASSQDRRVTEAFF
abundance: few; j_gene: TRBJ2-5; d_gene: -; v_gene: TRBV30; CDR3nt: TGTGCCTGGAGTGTACGTGAGACCCAGTACTTC; CDR3aa: CAWSVRETQYF
abundance: -; j_gene: TRBJ1-1; d_gene: -; v_gene: TRBV5-1; CDR3nt: TGCGCCAGCAGCACCGCTAACAGGGAAACTGAAGCTTTCTTT; CDR3aa: CASSTANRETEAFF
abundance: many; j_gene: TRBJ2-1; d_gene: TRBD2; v_gene: TRBV12-3/TRBV12-4; CDR3nt: TGTGCCAGCAGTAAACGGACTAGCGGGAGGGCCATCTATGAGCAGTTCTTC; CDR3aa: CASSKRTSGRAIYEQFF
abundance: few; j_gene: TRBJ1-1; d_gene: -; v_gene: TRBV7-2; CDR3nt: TGTGCCAGCAGCTTAGTGGAGAGGACTGAAGCTTTCTTT; CDR3aa: CASSLVERTEAFF
abundance: -; j_gene: TRBJ1-2; d_gene: -; v_gene: TRBV20-1; CDR3nt: TGCAGTGCTAGTAGTTCCCTCGGATCTAACTATGGCTACACCTTC; CDR3aa: CSASSSLGSNYGYTF
abundance: many; j_gene: TRBJ1-1; d_gene: TRBD1; v_gene: TRBV12-3/TRBV12-4; CDR3nt: TGTGCCAGCAGTTTTGGGACAGTTGAAGCTTTCTTT; CDR3aa: CASSFGTVEAFF
abundance: few; j_gene: TRBJ2-5; d_gene: TRBD1; v_gene: TRBV15; CDR3nt: TGTGCCACCGGAAAACCGGGACAGGGATGGGAGACCCAGTACTTC; CDR3aa: CATGKPGQGWETQYF
abundance: many; j_gene: TRBJ2-1; d_gene: TRBD2; v_gene: TRBV7-8; CDR3nt: TGTGCCAGCAGCTTAGTAGGGGCAGTGGGAGGGTACAATGAGCAGTTCTTC; CDR3aa: CASSLVGAVGGYNEQFF
abundance: -; j_gene: TRBJ2-1; d_gene: TRBD1; v_gene: TRBV10-3; CDR3nt: TGTGCCATCGGGATCGGGACAGGGACCTACAATGAGCAGTTCTTC; CDR3aa: CAIGIGTGTYNEQFF
abundance: -; j_gene: TRBJ2-7; d_gene: -; v_gene: TRBV28; CDR3nt: TGTGCCAGCAGTTTAGGGAGGTTCTACGAGCAGTACTTC; CDR3aa: CASSLGRFYEQYF
abundance: -; j_gene: TRBJ2-1; d_gene: -; v_gene: TRBV20-1; CDR3nt: TGCAGTGCTAGAGATCCAACGGGGGCCTTGGAGCAGTTCTTC; CDR3aa: CSARDPTGALEQFF
abundance: many; j_gene: TRBJ2-7; d_gene: TRBD2; v_gene: TRBV7-2; CDR3nt: TGTGCCAGCAGCTTAGGTGGTTGGGCTAGCGGCGACGAGCAGTACTTC; CDR3aa: CASSLGGWASGDEQYF
abundance: -; j_gene: TRBJ2-1; d_gene: -; v_gene: TRBV9; CDR3nt: TGTGCCAGCAGCCCGAGCTCTTCTGAGCAGTTCTTC; CDR3aa: CASSPSSSEQFF
abundance: few; j_gene: TRBJ2-7; d_gene: -; v_gene: TRBV11-2; CDR3nt: TGTGCCAGCAGCCCGCGGACCGGATGGACAGTAGTCTACGAGCAGTACTTC; CDR3aa: CASSPRTGWTVVYEQYF
abundance: few; j_gene: TRBJ1-1; d_gene: TRBD1; v_gene: TRBV11-1; CDR3nt: TGTGCCAGCAGCCTGAGTCTGACAGGGGCGAGGAACACTGAAGCTTTCTTT; CDR3aa: CASSLSLTGARNTEAFF